This TCR beta chain came from a study of blood T cell repertoires in COVID-19. Study-level information: Whether acute or convalescent, the COVID-19 samples came from the United States, Italy and Spain.

Study processing details: Estimation of nucleated cell counts relied on the amplification of reference gene primers. The repertoire was sequenced with immunoSEQ multiplex PCR; TCRdb's copy has only in-frame clones and lacks some. V and J calls plus clone size are reproduced from that table; the DNA served to infer D and trimming. The table has about 320,000 clones, 86% seen once. The receptor was isolated from a woman aged 45-65 years with acute or convalescent COVID-19. The source material was peripheral blood.

The DNA of the CDR3 is TGCGCCAGCAGCTTTCGGAGGGACCACAACTATGGCTACACCTTC. Translated: CASSFRRDHNYGYTF. The rearrangement uses TRBV5-1 and TRBJ1-2; D may be TRBD1 (5 bases). This CDR3 spans 15 amino acids. Germline CDR1 SGHRS, CDR2 YFSETQ. V was shortened by 2 bases and J by 2 bases, with 13 bases between the two germline ends.